The 20 T cell receptor beta chains below all came from one sample that was sequenced in a study of cytomegalovirus exposure and HLA in healthy donors. PCR used 60 Vbeta primers and 13 Jbeta primers. Profiled with immunoSEQ multiplex PCR; TCRdb holds only in-frame clones, not every one. Its table lists nearly 35,000 clones. The sample comprised PBMCs. The receptors were sampled from a middle-aged woman in good health and CMV-seropositive.

V usage is TRBV30 and J usage is TRBJ1-2; D gene ambiguous. CDR3 size: 10 residues. Trimming cost V 7 bases and J 7 bases, with 10 bases left between them. Germline CDR1 and CDR2: GTSNPN and SVGIG (reference sequence). CDR3 residues: CASSDAGYTF. The DNA for the CDR3 is TGTGCCTCAAGCGACGCTGGCTACACCTTC.

This chain links TRBV4-2 with TRBJ2-7; possibly TRBD2 for D (6 bases). Trimming stripped 1 base from V and 5 bases from J, with 12 bases between. Germline V gene data show CDR1 as LGHNA and CDR2 as YNFKEQ. The CDR3 is 14 amino acids. This CDR3 reads CASSQVSGSHEQYF. In DNA, the CDR3 is TGTGCCAGCAGCCAAGTCTCCGGGAGCCACGAGCAGTACTTC.

CDR3 in amino acids: CASSVSSLVRNEQFF. In nucleotides, the CDR3 is TGTGCCAGCAGCGTCTCTAGCCTAGTTCGCAATGAGCAGTTCTTC. The rearrangement uses TRBV9 and TRBJ2-1; D possibly corresponds to TRBD2 (5 bases). Germline V gene sequence: CDR1 SGDLS, CDR2 YYNGEE. The CDR3 consists of 15 residues. The V end was cut by 2 bases, the J end by 6 bases, with 15 bases between.

This chain joins TRBV5-5 and TRBJ2-7; 12 bases agree with TRBD2. Germline lookup yields CDR1 SGHKS and CDR2 YYEKEE (reference sequence). The V gene end was trimmed by 5 bases and the J gene end by 0 bases; junction bases not matched to a gene: 6. The CDR3 extends over 16 amino acids. For the CDR3, the DNA is TGTGCCAGCAGTCGAGGACTAGCGGGAACCTCCTACGAGCAGTACTTC. It codes for CASSRGLAGTSYEQYF.

This rearrangement joins TRBV19 to TRBJ1-5, with TRBD1 as a possible D gene (5 bases). This CDR3 comprises 14 residues. V was clipped by 4 bases and J by 6 bases, with 13 bases between them. CDR1 is LNHDA, CDR2 SQIVND, per germline (reference sequence). CDR3 sequence reads: CASSRPGSGQPQHF. Written as DNA, the CDR3 is TGTGCCAGTAGTAGACCAGGGTCGGGTCAGCCCCAGCATTTT.

V is TRBV6-5 and J is TRBJ1-2, with 8 bases that match TRBD1. This CDR3 spans 14 amino acids. Trimming cost V 0 bases and J 6 bases; bases outside gene matches: 3. CDR1 and CDR2 (germline): MNHEY, SVGAGI. The CDR3 region has the DNA TGTGCCAGCAGTTACTCTGGACAGGGAAATGGCTACACCTTC. This gives the protein CASSYSGQGNGYTF.

The chain has TRBV7-9 and TRBJ2-5; 7 nucleotides match TRBD2. The V segment lost 5 bases and the J segment 1 base; nucleotides outside the gene matches: 4. Germline values: CDR1 SEHNR, CDR2 FQNEAQ (reference sequence). CDR3 length: 14 amino acids. CDR3 sequence reads: CASSTAGVQETQYF. DNA of the CDR3: TGTGCCAGCAGCACGGCGGGGGTCCAAGAGACCCAGTACTTC.

This chain links TRBV4-2 with TRBJ2-1, with TRBD2 as a possible D gene (6 bases). This CDR3 has 15 residues. Germline loops: CDR1 LGHNA, CDR2 YNFKEQ. Trimming shortened V by 0 bases and J by 5 bases, and 11 bases separated the two germline ends. The CDR3 sequence: CASSQEGDSNNEQFF. In DNA, the CDR3 is TGTGCCAGCAGCCAAGAAGGGGACTCGAACAATGAGCAGTTCTTC.

This chain links TRBV7-3 with TRBJ1-3; 7 nucleotides match TRBD1. V lost 5 bases, J lost 0 bases, and 22 bases stayed unmatched. The germline V gene encodes CDR1 SGHTA and CDR2 FQGTGA. The CDR3 is 21 residues long. For the CDR3, the DNA is TGTGCCAGCAGCCCCCTCGAGGGATCCCGGGACAGCTCATCCTCTGGAAACACCATATATTTT. Residues: CASSPLEGSRDSSSSGNTIYF.

This chain connects TRBV4-2 to TRBJ2-2, with D unclear. CDR1 and CDR2 (germline): LGHNA, YNFKEQ. The V end was cut by 1 base, the J end by 5 bases, with 11 bases between. This CDR3 is built from 15 residues. CDR3 coding DNA: TGTGCCAGCAGCCAAGGATCGGTCGGGACCGGGGAGCTGTTTTTT. This encodes CASSQGSVGTGELFF.

The J gene is TRBJ2-7, the V gene TRBV27; 8 bases are a match to TRBD1. V shed 6 bases and J 7 bases; nucleotides not matched to a gene: 11. Per germline, CDR1 MNHEY and CDR2 SMNVEV (reference sequence). CDR3 length: 14 residues. CDR3 bases: TGTGCCAGCAGCCCCCAGGGGGCGAGGTGGGAGCAGTACTTC. It encodes CASSPQGARWEQYF.

The V gene is TRBV7-9, the J gene TRBJ2-3; TRBD1 aligns across 9 bases. The junction had 8 bases not matched to a gene; V was cut back by 6 bases and J by 1 base. Germline CDR1 and CDR2: SEHNR and FQNEAQ (reference sequence). This CDR3 is 16 amino acids long. The CDR3 DNA reads as TGTGCCAGCAGATCATACAGGGGGCGAGGCACAGATACGCAGTATTTT. Its protein product is CASRSYRGRGTDTQYF.

The chain carries TRBV28 and TRBJ1-1; 9 positions match TRBD1. J was trimmed by 2 bases and V by 5 bases; bases with no gene match: 6. Germline CDR1 and CDR2: MDHEN and SYDVKM. The CDR3 extends over 15 amino acids. The CDR3 spells CASSPLTGGNTEAFF. CDR3 DNA sequence: TGTGCCAGCAGTCCCTTAACAGGGGGCAACACTGAAGCTTTCTTT.

The chain has TRBV4-2 and TRBJ1-2; 8 bases are a match to TRBD1. The CDR3 totals 13 residues. Germline V gene lookup returns CDR1 LGHNA and CDR2 YNFKEQ. Trimming removed 4 bases from V and 3 bases from J; junction bases left unmatched: 1. Here the CDR3 reads CASSPDRDYGYTF. CDR3 sequence (DNA): TGTGCCAGCAGCCCGGACAGGGACTATGGCTACACCTTC.

The chain couples TRBV18 to TRBJ2-3, with D perhaps matching TRBD2 (5 bases). Germline assignment: CDR1 KGHSH and CDR2 LQKENI. V lost 2 bases and J lost 5, with 11 bases in between. CDR3 size: 14 residues. This CDR3 reads CASSPYAGLDTQYF. The DNA for the CDR3 is TGTGCCAGCTCACCATATGCAGGACTAGATACGCAGTATTTT.

This sequence joins TRBV25-1 and TRBJ1-2; no clear D gene. Trimming left V 3 bases short and J 4 bases short, with 12 bases between. Germline V gene sequence: CDR1 MGHDK, CDR2 SYGVNS. The CDR3 spans 14 residues. The CDR3 spells CASSDPAVFYGYTF. The CDR3 DNA reads as TGTGCCAGCAGTGACCCTGCAGTCTTCTATGGCTACACCTTC.

The CDR3 coding sequence is TGTGCCAGCTCAACCCAGGGGTACACCGGGGAGCTGTTTTTT. Residues: CASSTQGYTGELFF. The gene calls are TRBV18 and TRBJ2-2; perhaps TRBD1 as D (6 bases). The CDR3 covers 14 residues. Germline CDR1 is KGHSH and CDR2 is LQKENI. V lost 5 bases to trimming and J lost 3 bases, with 10 bases between them.

The CDR3 coding sequence is TGCAGCGTCCAACAGGGGTTCGGTGAAGCTTTCTTT. The encoded protein is CSVQQGFGEAFF. The chain uses TRBV29-1 and TRBJ1-1; TRBD1 agrees at 7 bases. Germline V gene sequence: CDR1 SQVTM, CDR2 ANQGSEA. The CDR3 covers 12 residues. The ends lost 6 bases at V and 7 bases at J; junction bases unmatched: 8.

The chain has TRBV7-6 and TRBJ2-7; 8 nucleotides align to TRBD1. V lost 5 bases and J lost 7; bases outside the gene matches: 10. CDR1 and CDR2 (germline): SGHVS, FNYEAQ. CDR3 size: 14 residues. As DNA, the CDR3 is TGTGCCAGCAGCCAGGGACAGGCTCTGGGGGAGCAGTACTTC. It specifies CASSQGQALGEQYF. Combining the CDR3 with reference TRBV7-6 and TRBJ2-7 gives the whole variable domain GAGVSQSPRYKVTKRGQDVALRCDPISGHVSLYWYRQALGQGPEFLTYFNYEAQQDKSGLPNDRFSAERPEGSISTLTIQRTEQRDSAMYRCASSQGQALGEQYFGPGTRLTVT.

This chain joins TRBV19 and TRBJ2-2, with TRBD2 matching over 7 bases. V trimming: 3 bases; J trimming: 0 bases; junction bases outside the gene matches: 1. Germline CDR1 is LNHDA and CDR2 is SQIVND (reference sequence). The CDR3 consists of 15 residues. CDR3 sequence (DNA): TGTGCCAGTAGTATGGGAGGGGCGAACACCGGGGAGCTGTTTTTT. Translation gives CASSMGGANTGELFF.